Shown below are 27 T cell receptor beta chains from a single sample sequenced in a study of blood T cell repertoires in COVID-19 (dated by TCRdb to about 2020). The library was obtained by the immunoSEQ multiplex PCR assay. TCRdb obtained this table from immuneACCESS and retained in-frame rearrangements with V and J assigned. These tables miss some clones; where compared with another copy, unresolved V genes account for less than half of the shortfall, and the remainder is unexplained. The sample contains over 150,000 clones, approximately 87% of them found a single time. 0.88% of the sample is in the top ten clones. Material: peripheral blood. These receptors all come from a woman between 18 and 29 years old who had recovered from COVID-19.

The chain links TRBV7-2 to TRBJ1-4; the D gene is possibly TRBD1 (5 bases). Germline values: CDR1 SGHTA, CDR2 FQGNSA. Trimming took off 3 bases at V and 6 bases at J, with 14 bases between the two ends. The CDR3 contains 15 residues. CDR3 in amino acids: CASSFGQPLHEKLFF. The CDR3 DNA is TGTGCCAGCAGCTTCGGACAACCCCTACATGAAAAACTGTTTTTT.

This CDR3 is CASRTSAPETSSYNEQFF. In DNA, the CDR3 is TGTGCCAGCCGGACTAGCGCCCCAGAAACGAGCTCCTACAATGAGCAGTTCTTC. The chain combines TRBV2 with TRBJ2-1; 9 nucleotides line up with TRBD2. This CDR3 is built from 18 residues. Trimming took 8 bases from V and 0 from J; bases not matched to a gene: 14. CDR1 is SNHLY and CDR2 is FYNNEI in the germline V gene.

The rearrangement links TRBV7-2 to TRBJ2-5; D gene ambiguous. This CDR3 contains 11 residues. The V gene lost 4 bases and the J gene lost 4 bases, with 4 bases spanning the gap. Germline CDR1 and CDR2: SGHTA and FQGNSA. The DNA for the CDR3 is TGTGCCAGCAGCTCGGTAGAGACCCAGTACTTC. This gives the protein CASSSVETQYF.

This sequence joins TRBV14 and TRBJ2-4; D is perhaps TRBD2 (5 bases). The length of the CDR3 is 13 residues. V was shortened by 1 base and J by 6 bases, with 7 bases between the two germline ends. Germline loops: CDR1 SGHDN, CDR2 FVKESK. The CDR3, as DNA: TGTGCCAGCAGCCAAGTTGGGAGAAACATTCAGTACTTC. It specifies CASSQVGRNIQYF.

This chain connects TRBV10-3 to TRBJ2-2; a weak D match, TRBD2 (5 bases). The ends were cut back, 8 bases at V and 4 bases at J, with 11 bases in the middle. CDR1 is ENHRY, CDR2 SYGVKD, per germline. The CDR3 is 13 amino acids. CDR3 sequence: CAIAYSGTGELFF. The CDR3 DNA reads as TGTGCCATCGCTTACAGCGGCACCGGGGAGCTGTTTTTT.

This sequence joins TRBV24-1 and TRBJ2-5; tentative D call: TRBD2 (5 bases). The ends were cut back, 5 bases at V and 1 base at J, with 7 bases in the middle. The CDR3 covers 13 residues. Germline-derived CDR1 and CDR2 are KGHDR and SFDVKD. The CDR3 sequence: CATSAAGQETQYF. CDR3 DNA sequence: TGTGCCACCAGTGCGGCGGGCCAAGAGACCCAGTACTTC.

The V and J genes are TRBV21-1 and TRBJ2-7; the D call of TRBD2 is as the table states it, not checked on the DNA. TRBV21-1 is annotated as a pseudogene. The CDR3 has 15 amino acids. The CDR3 loop is CASTGGETLPYEQYV. In DNA, the CDR3 is TGTGCCAGCACCGGGGGGGAAACACTCCCCTACGAGCAGTACGTC.

The chain is built from TRBV7-2 and TRBJ1-1, with D possibly being TRBD1 (5 bases). The CDR3 is made up of 13 amino acids. Germline lookup yields CDR1 SGHTA and CDR2 FQGNSA. Between the trimmed V and J ends, which lost 5 bases and 0 bases, there was a span of 7 bases. This chain's CDR3 is CASSTRVNTEAFF. The CDR3 nucleotides are TGTGCCAGCAGCACCAGGGTGAACACTGAAGCTTTCTTT. Full variable domain (rest looked up from reference TRBV7-2 and TRBJ1-1): GAGVSQSPSNKVTEKGKDVELRCDPISGHTALYWYRQSLGQGLEFLIYFQGNSAPDKSGLPSDRFSAERTGGSVSTLTIQRTQQEDSAVYLCASSTRVNTEAFFGQGTRLTVV.

V and J are TRBV7-8 and TRBJ1-3, with 8 bases identical to TRBD1. The germline CDR1 and CDR2 sequences are SGHVS and FQNEAQ. V dropped 6 bases and J dropped 4; count of bases not matched to a gene: 8. This CDR3 is built from 15 residues. The CDR3 DNA sequence: TGTGCCAGCAGACCTCAGGGGGCGAGAGGAAACACCATATATTTT. It encodes CASRPQGARGNTIYF.

J is TRBJ2-3 and V is TRBV6-4; D is ambiguous. Germline lookup yields CDR1 MRHNA and CDR2 SNTAGT. With 2 bases removed from V and 3 bases from J, the gap between germline ends came to 6 bases. The CDR3 totals 13 residues. For the CDR3, the DNA is TGTGCCAGCAGTGACGGAGTAACAGATACGCAGTATTTT. It encodes CASSDGVTDTQYF.

The genes are TRBV29-1 and TRBJ2-2; D possibly corresponds to TRBD1 (7 bases). CDR1 and CDR2 from the germline V gene are SQVTM and ANQGSEA. There are 11 residues in the CDR3. Trimming took 6 bases from V and 11 from J, leaving 13 bases between them. In DNA, the CDR3 is TGCAGCGTCGGACAGGCGGGAGAGCTGTTTTTT. It specifies CSVGQAGELFF.

This clone came up once. The rearrangement links TRBV7-6 to TRBJ1-1; no definite D call. The CDR3 consists of 15 residues. CDR1 SGHVS and CDR2 FNYEAQ come from the germline V gene. The germline V and J ends were trimmed by 1 base and 5 bases, with 14 bases remaining between them. In DNA form, the CDR3 reads TGTGCCAGCAGCTTAGAAGAGAGGGCGGGGACTGAAGCTTTCTTT. This codes for CASSLEERAGTEAFF.

The chain employs TRBV3-1 (or the pseudogene TRBV3-2) and TRBJ1-1; 8 nucleotides match TRBD1. From germline, CDR1 is LGHDT and CDR2 YNNKEL (reference sequence). After removal of 7 bases from V and 1 base from J, the junction contained 5 bases not matched to a gene. The CDR3 covers 14 residues. CDR3 coding DNA: TGTGCCAGCACTCCGGGACAGGCGAACACTGAAGCTTTCTTT. Translating it yields CASTPGQANTEAFF.

The chain combines TRBV7-3 with TRBJ2-1, with 9 nucleotides matching TRBD2. V trimming: 0 bases; J trimming: 7 bases; junction bases outside the gene matches: 7. This CDR3 is 16 amino acids long. Germline V gene data show CDR1 as SGHTA and CDR2 as FQGTGA. This CDR3 is CASSLTYGTSSNEQFF. CDR3 coding DNA: TGTGCCAGCAGCTTAACGTACGGGACTAGCTCTAATGAGCAGTTCTTC.

The chain joins TRBV5-6 to TRBJ2-5, with D possibly being TRBD2 (7 bases). Germline CDR1 and CDR2: SGHDT and YYEEEE. The ends were cut back, 3 bases at V and 1 base at J, with 10 bases in the middle. The CDR3 is 14 residues long. As DNA, the CDR3 is TGTGCCAGCAGCTGGGGGGGCAGCCAAGAGACCCAGTACTTC. Amino acid sequence: CASSWGGSQETQYF. Looking up the rest from reference TRBV5-6 and TRBJ2-5 gives the full variable domain: DAGVTQSPTHLIKTRGQQVTLRCSPKSGHDTVSWYQQALGQGPQFIFQYYEEEERQRGNFPDRFSGHQFPNYSSELNVNALLLGDSALYLCASSWGGSQETQYFGPGTRLLVL.

This clone was detected many times. This rearrangement joins TRBV6-5 to TRBJ1-6; possible D gene TRBD1, 5 bases. V lost 7 bases and J 8 bases, leaving 12 bases between the germline ends. The CDR3 consists of 13 residues. The germline gives CDR1 MNHEY, CDR2 SVGAGI. In DNA, the CDR3 is TGTGCCAGCATTGGGGGGTACTATTCACCCCTCCACTTT. Its protein product is CASIGGYYSPLHF.

The V call is TRBV19, the J call TRBJ2-5; the match to TRBD2 covers 12 bases. CDR1 is LNHDA and CDR2 is SQIVND in the germline V gene (reference sequence). The CDR3 extends over 17 amino acids. Germline trimming cut 4 bases from V and 6 bases from J; bases unmatched to any gene: 12. For the CDR3, the DNA is TGTGCCAGTAGTACCCGTTCCCTAGCGGGGGGGATAAAGACCCAGTACTTC. Its protein product is CASSTRSLAGGIKTQYF.

V and J are TRBV18 and TRBJ2-1; D not resolved. V lost 4 bases and J 0 bases, leaving 10 bases between the germline ends. The CDR3 length is 15 residues. Germline V lookup: CDR1 KGHSH, CDR2 LQKENI. CDR3 amino acids: CASSLDTSSYNEQFF. CDR3 DNA: TGTGCCAGCTCACTCGACACGAGCTCCTACAATGAGCAGTTCTTC.

V and J are TRBV28 and TRBJ1-2; TRBD1 is a possible D gene (6 bases). Trimming cost V 2 bases and J 4 bases, with 11 bases left between them. The CDR3 contains 14 residues. The germline V gene has CDR1 MDHEN and CDR2 SYDVKM. The CDR3 is CASSLGGASYGYTF. Here the CDR3 DNA reads TGTGCCAGCAGTTTAGGGGGCGCTAGCTATGGCTACACCTTC.

The V and J genes are TRBV6-5 and TRBJ1-3, with D possibly matching TRBD1 (6 bases). V was pared by 6 bases and J by 0 bases, with 12 bases between. In germline, CDR1 is MNHEY, CDR2 SVGAGI. The length of the CDR3 is 15 residues. The CDR3 is CASSRQVDSGNTIYF. The CDR3 DNA sequence: TGTGCCAGCAGCCGACAGGTGGACTCTGGAAACACCATATATTTT.

The chain couples TRBV5-4 to TRBJ2-3, with TRBD2 matching over 9 bases. The germline CDR1 and CDR2 sequences are SGHNT and YYREEE (reference sequence). V lost 1 base and J lost 0; bases outside the gene matches: 6. This CDR3 region has 17 residues. The CDR3 protein is CASSLKLAGGSTDTQYF. As DNA, the CDR3 is TGTGCCAGCAGCTTGAAGTTGGCGGGAGGGAGCACAGATACGCAGTATTTT.

Many counts were recorded for this clone. The V gene is TRBV2, the J gene TRBJ2-5; D remains ambiguous. Trimming pared 6 bases from V and 4 bases from J, leaving 15 bases between. The CDR3 extends over 14 amino acids. Per germline, CDR1 SNHLY and CDR2 FYNNEI. The CDR3 DNA follows: TGTGCCAGCAGCGTCCAGAGAGGCGGAGAGACCCAGTACTTC. Its translation is CASSVQRGGETQYF.

The CDR3 here is CASSSRDSRFNEQFF. In nucleotides, the CDR3 is TGTGCCAGCAGCTCCCGGGACTCCCGTTTCAATGAGCAGTTCTTC. This chain connects TRBV7-2 to TRBJ2-1; weak D call: TRBD2 (6 bases). Per germline, CDR1 SGHTA and CDR2 FQGNSA. Deletions cut 4 bases from V and 6 bases from J, with 16 bases between. This CDR3 region has 15 residues.

The chain couples TRBV5-6 to TRBJ1-1; possibly TRBD1 for D (5 bases). Germline loops: CDR1 SGHDT, CDR2 YYEEEE. The CDR3 contains 16 residues. Trimming stripped 1 base from V and 2 bases from J, with 15 bases between. CDR3 DNA sequence: TGTGCCAGCAGCTTGCAGGGCTCTGTGGTCAACACTGAAGCTTTCTTT. It specifies CASSLQGSVVNTEAFF.

The chain couples TRBV11-3 to TRBJ2-1; D is undetermined. The CDR3 contains 17 residues. Germline values: CDR1 SGHNT, CDR2 YENEEA. V lost 4 bases and J lost 0, with 16 bases in between. The CDR3 spells CASSSTRDTSSYNEQFF. In nucleotides, the CDR3 is TGTGCCAGCAGCTCGACCCGCGACACGAGCTCCTACAATGAGCAGTTCTTC.

The gene calls are TRBV4-3 and TRBJ2-3, with D unresolved. This CDR3 has 14 residues. Germline assignment: CDR1 LGHNA and CDR2 YSLEER. V dropped 0 bases and J dropped 4 bases, with 8 bases sitting between them. The CDR3: CASSQDLRSDTQYF. The CDR3 nucleotides read TGCGCCAGCAGCCAAGATCTACGGTCAGATACGCAGTATTTT.

The CDR3 is CASRRQGGFGRGTDTQYF. CDR3 bases: TGCGCCAGCAGGAGACAGGGGGGGTTCGGAAGAGGCACAGATACGCAGTATTTT. V is TRBV10-2 and J is TRBJ2-3, with 9 bases fitting TRBD1. The CDR3 consists of 18 residues. CDR1 WSHSY and CDR2 SAAADI come from the germline V gene. Trimming removed 6 bases from V and 1 base from J; junction bases left unmatched: 14.